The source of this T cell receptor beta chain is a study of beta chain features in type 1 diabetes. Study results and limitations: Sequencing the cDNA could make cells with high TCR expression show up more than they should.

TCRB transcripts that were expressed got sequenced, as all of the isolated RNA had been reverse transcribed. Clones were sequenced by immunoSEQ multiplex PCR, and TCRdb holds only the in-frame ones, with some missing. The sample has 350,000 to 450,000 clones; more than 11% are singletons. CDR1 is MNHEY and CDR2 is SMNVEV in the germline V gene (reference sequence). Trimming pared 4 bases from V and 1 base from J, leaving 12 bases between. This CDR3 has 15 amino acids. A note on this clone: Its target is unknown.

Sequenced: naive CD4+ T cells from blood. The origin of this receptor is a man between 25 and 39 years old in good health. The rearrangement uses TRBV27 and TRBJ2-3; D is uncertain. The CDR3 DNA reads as TGTGCCAGCAGTTCCCGCGACGGACGCACAGATACGCAGTATTTT. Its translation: CASSSRDGRTDTQYF.